Listed below are T cell receptor beta chains from one sample, sequenced in a study of lymphopenia after photon versus proton radiotherapy. Produced via immunoSEQ multiplex PCR; TCRdb's table is partial and in-frame only. Here the sample spans tens of thousands of clones, roughly 93% being singletons. The starting material was peripheral blood, obtained from a patient treated with photon-based radiotherapy. The receptors here all came from a woman in her 70s with pancreatic cancer. Each CDR3 is given without its conserved first and last residue.

j_call v_call cdr3_aa
TRBJ2-7 TRBV15 ATSNILAGGAYEQY
TRBJ1-1 TRBV5-1 ASSSGAENTEAF
TRBJ2-1 TRBV30 AWSHEREGKNEQF
TRBJ2-5 TRBV5-6 ASSLPGLETQY
TRBJ1-5 TRBV9 ASSAGAGGYSNQPQH
TRBJ2-2 TRBV14 ASSQGPRAGELF
TRBJ2-5 TRBV18 ASSPGTGGHQETQY
TRBJ2-2 TRBV4-3 ASSQTLAGGPNTGELF
TRBJ1-2 TRBV28 ASSREGYT
TRBJ2-7 TRBV7-8 ASSLMDSSYEQY
TRBJ2-7 TRBV14 ASSPTGGGEQY
TRBJ1-5 TRBV19 ASSIADRVYRGNQPQH
TRBJ2-1 TRBV21-1 ASTNPWGSHNNEQF
TRBJ1-2 TRBV20-1 SARSNGYT
TRBJ2-7 TRBV9 ASSSTGYEQY
TRBJ2-1 TRBV5-4 ASSSSGRQLANEQF
TRBJ1-5 TRBV16 ASSPIGTPNQPQH
TRBJ1-6 TRBV4-3 ASSQEGQGVNSPLH
TRBJ2-1 TRBV19 ASSTGGVRYNEQF
TRBJ1-2 TRBV2 ASRGTGYGYT
TRBJ2-3 TRBV6-1 ASNGPEDTQY
TRBJ1-3 TRBV11-2 ASRPRDRVIGNTIY
TRBJ2-1 TRBV29-1 SVDGTYDGEQF
TRBJ1-2 TRBV21-1 ASSKENTVYYGYT
TRBJ2-2 TRBV7-8 ASTHESLPGELF
TRBJ2-3 TRBV7-3 ASSSTRGGTQY
TRBJ1-5 TRBV10-3 AIRGTSNQPQH
TRBJ2-7 TRBV7-8 ASSLPRTVGTYEQY
TRBJ2-1 TRBV27 ASRRINEQF
TRBJ2-2 TRBV7-9 ASSRLQGVPLTGELF
TRBJ2-2 TRBV5-4 ASSPRGSGRTGELF
TRBJ1-4 TRBV27 ASSRGRSEKLF
TRBJ2-2 TRBV18 ASSPTAGELF
TRBJ2-2 TRBV28 ASSSRLRGLAGELF
TRBJ1-4 TRBV28 ASSIRPTNEKLF
TRBJ1-1 TRBV7-2 ASSLDVPNTEAF